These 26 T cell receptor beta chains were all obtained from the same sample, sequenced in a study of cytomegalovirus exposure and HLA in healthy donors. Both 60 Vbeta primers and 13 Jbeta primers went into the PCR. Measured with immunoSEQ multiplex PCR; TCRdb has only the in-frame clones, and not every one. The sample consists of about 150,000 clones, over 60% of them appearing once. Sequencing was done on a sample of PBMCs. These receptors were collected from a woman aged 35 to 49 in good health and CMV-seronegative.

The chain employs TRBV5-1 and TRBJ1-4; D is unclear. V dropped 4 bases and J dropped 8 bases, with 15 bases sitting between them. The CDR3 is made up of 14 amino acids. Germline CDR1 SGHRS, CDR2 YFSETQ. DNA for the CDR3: TGCGCCAGCAGCGTTACAGCGGAAGGGGAAAAACTGTTTTTT. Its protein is CASSVTAEGEKLFF.

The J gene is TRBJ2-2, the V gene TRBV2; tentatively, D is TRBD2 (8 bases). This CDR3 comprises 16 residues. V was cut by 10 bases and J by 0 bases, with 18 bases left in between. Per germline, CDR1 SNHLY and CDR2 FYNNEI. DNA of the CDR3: TGTGCCACAGGGGGAGGGGGACTAGCGAACACCGGGGAGCTGTTTTTT. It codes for CATGGGGLANTGELFF.

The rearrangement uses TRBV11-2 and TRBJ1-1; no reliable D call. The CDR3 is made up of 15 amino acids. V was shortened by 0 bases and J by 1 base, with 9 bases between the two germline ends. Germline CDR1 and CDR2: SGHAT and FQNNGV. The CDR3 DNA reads TGTGCCAGCAGCTTAGAAGGAGGTCAGAACACTGAAGCTTTCTTT. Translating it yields CASSLEGGQNTEAFF.

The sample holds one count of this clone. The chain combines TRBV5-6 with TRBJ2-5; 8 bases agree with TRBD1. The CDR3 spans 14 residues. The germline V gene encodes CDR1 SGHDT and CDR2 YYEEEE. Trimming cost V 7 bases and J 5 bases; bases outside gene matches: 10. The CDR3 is CASSFQGAVETQYF. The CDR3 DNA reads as TGTGCCAGCTCGTTCCAGGGGGCGGTGGAGACCCAGTACTTC. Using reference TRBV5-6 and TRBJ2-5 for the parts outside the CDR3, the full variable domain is DAGVTQSPTHLIKTRGQQVTLRCSPKSGHDTVSWYQQALGQGPQFIFQYYEEEERQRGNFPDRFSGHQFPNYSSELNVNALLLGDSALYLCASSFQGAVETQYFGPGTRLLVL.

Here the CDR3 DNA reads TGTGCCAGCAGTTACTCGGGTCTAGGGGGCACAGATACGCAGTATTTT. It specifies CASSYSGLGGTDTQYF. This sequence joins TRBV6-5 and TRBJ2-3; weak D call: TRBD1 (5 bases). Germline lookup yields CDR1 MNHEY and CDR2 SVGAGI. CDR3 length: 16 residues. Trimming pared 0 bases from V and 1 base from J, leaving 11 bases between.

CDR3 nucleotides: TGTGCCAGCAGGGGACAGGGGACTAATGAAAAACTGTTTTTT. Protein: CASRGQGTNEKLFF. The rearrangement joins TRBV6-6 to TRBJ1-4, with 10 bases lining up with TRBD1. The length of the CDR3 is 14 residues. Trimming at V came to 6 bases and at J to 2 bases, leaving 0 bases not matched to a gene. Germline V lookup: CDR1 MNHNY, CDR2 SVGAGI (reference sequence).

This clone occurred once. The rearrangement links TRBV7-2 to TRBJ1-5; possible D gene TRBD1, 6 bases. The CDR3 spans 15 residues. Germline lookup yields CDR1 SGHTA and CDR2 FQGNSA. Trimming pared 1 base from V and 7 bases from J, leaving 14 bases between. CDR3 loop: CASSLEDSWWQPQHF. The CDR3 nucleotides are TGTGCCAGCAGCTTAGAGGACAGCTGGTGGCAGCCCCAGCATTTT.

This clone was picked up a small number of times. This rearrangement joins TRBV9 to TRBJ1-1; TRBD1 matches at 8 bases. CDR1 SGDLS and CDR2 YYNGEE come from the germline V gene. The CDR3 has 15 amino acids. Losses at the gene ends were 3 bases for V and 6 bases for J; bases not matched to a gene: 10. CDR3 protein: CASSAKDREDPEAFF. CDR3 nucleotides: TGTGCCAGCAGCGCCAAGGACAGGGAAGACCCTGAAGCTTTCTTT.

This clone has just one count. CDR3 protein: CASSMDRVRYEQYF. The CDR3 DNA reads as TGTGCCAGCAGTATGGACAGGGTTAGGTACGAGCAGTACTTC. This chain connects TRBV28 to TRBJ2-7; 8 bases are shared with TRBD1. CDR1 MDHEN and CDR2 SYDVKM come from the germline V gene. V was clipped by 5 bases and J by 4 bases; unmatched bases: 7. The CDR3 contains 14 residues.

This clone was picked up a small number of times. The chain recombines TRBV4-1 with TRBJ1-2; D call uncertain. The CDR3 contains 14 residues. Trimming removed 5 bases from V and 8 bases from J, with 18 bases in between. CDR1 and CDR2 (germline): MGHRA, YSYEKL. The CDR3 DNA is TGCGCCAGCAGCAGAGGCGGGGTCGCGGGGGGCTACACCTTC. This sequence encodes CASSRGGVAGGYTF.

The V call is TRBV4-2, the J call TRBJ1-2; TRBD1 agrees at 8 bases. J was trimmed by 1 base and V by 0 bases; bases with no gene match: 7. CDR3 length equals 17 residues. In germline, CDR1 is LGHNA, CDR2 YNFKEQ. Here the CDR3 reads CASSQEGQGRGNYGYTF. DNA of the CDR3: TGTGCCAGCAGCCAAGAAGGACAGGGACGGGGTAACTATGGCTACACCTTC.

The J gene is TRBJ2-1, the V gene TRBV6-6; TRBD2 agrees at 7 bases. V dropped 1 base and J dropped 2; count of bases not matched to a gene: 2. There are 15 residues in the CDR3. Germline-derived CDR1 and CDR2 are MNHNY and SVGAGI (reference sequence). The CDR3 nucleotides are TGTGCCAGCAGTTACTTAGCGGGCCCCTACAATGAGCAGTTCTTC. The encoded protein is CASSYLAGPYNEQFF.

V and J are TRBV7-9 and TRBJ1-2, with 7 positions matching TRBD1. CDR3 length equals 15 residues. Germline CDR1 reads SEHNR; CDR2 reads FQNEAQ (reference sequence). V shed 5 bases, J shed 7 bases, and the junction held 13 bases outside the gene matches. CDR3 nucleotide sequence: TGTGCCAGCAGCGCTAACCTAAGGACAGGTATTGGCTACACCTTC. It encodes CASSANLRTGIGYTF. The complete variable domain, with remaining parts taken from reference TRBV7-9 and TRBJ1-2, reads DTGVSQNPRHKITKRGQNVTFRCDPISEHNRLYWYRQTLGQGPEFLTYFQNEAQLEKSRLLSDRFSAERPKGSFSTLEIQRTEQGDSAMYLCASSANLRTGIGYTFGSGTRLTVV.

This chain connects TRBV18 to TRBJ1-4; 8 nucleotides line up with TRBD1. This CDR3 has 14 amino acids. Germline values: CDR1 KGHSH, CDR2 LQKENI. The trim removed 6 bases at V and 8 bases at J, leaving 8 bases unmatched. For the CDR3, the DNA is TGTGCCAGCTCCGGACAGGGTTCCGGGGAAAAACTGTTTTTT. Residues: CASSGQGSGEKLFF.

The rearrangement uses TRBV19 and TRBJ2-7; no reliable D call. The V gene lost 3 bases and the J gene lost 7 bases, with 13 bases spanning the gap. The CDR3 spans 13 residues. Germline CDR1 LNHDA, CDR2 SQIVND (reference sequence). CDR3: CASSIPELGEQYF. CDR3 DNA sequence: TGTGCCAGTAGTATTCCGGAGCTAGGAGAGCAGTACTTC.

CDR3 sequence: CASSRGDTTREQYF. The CDR3 DNA follows: TGCGCCAGCAGCCGTGGGGACACGACGAGGGAGCAGTACTTC. The chain combines TRBV4-1 with TRBJ2-7; D may be TRBD1 (6 bases). Looked up from germline, CDR1 is MGHRA and CDR2 is YSYEKL. The CDR3 sequence is 14 residues long. Trimming stripped 4 bases from V and 7 bases from J, with 17 bases between.

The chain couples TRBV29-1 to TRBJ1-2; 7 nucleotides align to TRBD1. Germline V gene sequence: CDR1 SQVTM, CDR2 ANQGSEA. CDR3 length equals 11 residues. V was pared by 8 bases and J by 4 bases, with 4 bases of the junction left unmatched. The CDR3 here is CSLGTAYGYTF. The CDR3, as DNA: TGCAGCTTAGGGACAGCCTATGGCTACACCTTC.

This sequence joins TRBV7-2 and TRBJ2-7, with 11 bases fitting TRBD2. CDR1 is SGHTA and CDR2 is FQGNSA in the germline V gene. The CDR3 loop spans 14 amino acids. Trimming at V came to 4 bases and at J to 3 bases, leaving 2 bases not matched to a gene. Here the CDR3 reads CASSSGTSGYEQYF. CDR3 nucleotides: TGTGCCAGCAGCTCCGGGACTAGCGGCTACGAGCAGTACTTC. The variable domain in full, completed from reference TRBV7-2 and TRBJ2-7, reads GAGVSQSPSNKVTEKGKDVELRCDPISGHTALYWYRQSLGQGLEFLIYFQGNSAPDKSGLPSDRFSAERTGGSVSTLTIQRTQQEDSAVYLCASSSGTSGYEQYFGPGTRLTVT.

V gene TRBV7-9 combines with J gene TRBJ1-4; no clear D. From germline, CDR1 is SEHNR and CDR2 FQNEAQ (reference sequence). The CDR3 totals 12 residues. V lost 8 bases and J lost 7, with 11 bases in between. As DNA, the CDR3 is TGTGCCAGCCGCCGAGAACGTGAAAAACTGTTTTTT. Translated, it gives CASRREREKLFF. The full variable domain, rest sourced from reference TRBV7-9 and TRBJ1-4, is DTGVSQNPRHKITKRGQNVTFRCDPISEHNRLYWYRQTLGQGPEFLTYFQNEAQLEKSRLLSDRFSAERPKGSFSTLEIQRTEQGDSAMYLCASRREREKLFFGSGTQLSVL.

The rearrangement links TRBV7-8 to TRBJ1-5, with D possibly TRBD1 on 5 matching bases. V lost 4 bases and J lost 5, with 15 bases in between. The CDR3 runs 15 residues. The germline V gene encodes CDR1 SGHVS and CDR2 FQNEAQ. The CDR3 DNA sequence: TGTGCCAGCAGCTATAGTCGAAGGGGCGATCAGCCCCAGCATTTT. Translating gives CASSYSRRGDQPQHF.

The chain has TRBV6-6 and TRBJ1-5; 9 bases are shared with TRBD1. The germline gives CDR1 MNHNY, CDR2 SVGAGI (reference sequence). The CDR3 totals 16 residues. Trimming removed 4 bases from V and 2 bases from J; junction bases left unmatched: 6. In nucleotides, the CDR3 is TGTGCCAGCAGTTCAGTACAGGGGGCCGGCAATCAGCCCCAGCATTTT. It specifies CASSSVQGAGNQPQHF.

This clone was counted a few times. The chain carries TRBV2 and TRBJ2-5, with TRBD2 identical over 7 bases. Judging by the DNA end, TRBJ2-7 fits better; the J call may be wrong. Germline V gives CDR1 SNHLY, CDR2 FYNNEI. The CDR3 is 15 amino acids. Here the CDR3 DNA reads TGTGCCAGCAGGGACTTGGTAGCGGGTCCCTACGAGCAGTACTTC. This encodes CASRDLVAGPYEQYF.

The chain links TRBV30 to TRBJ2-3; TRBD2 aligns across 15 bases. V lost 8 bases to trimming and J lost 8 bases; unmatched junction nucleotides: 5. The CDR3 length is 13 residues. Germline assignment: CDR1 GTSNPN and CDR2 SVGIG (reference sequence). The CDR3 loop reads CARRTSGGGTQYF. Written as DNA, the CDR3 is TGTGCCCGTAGGACTAGCGGGGGGGGTACGCAGTATTTT.

This CDR3 reads CASFSQGAHEQFF. The CDR3 DNA reads as TGTGCCAGTTTCTCCCAGGGGGCCCATGAGCAGTTCTTC. The chain carries TRBV5-6 and TRBJ2-1; 8 bases line up with TRBD1. This CDR3 has 13 residues. The V gene's germline CDR1 is SGHDT and CDR2 YYEEEE. The junction had 9 bases not matched to a gene; V was cut back by 8 bases and J by 8 bases.

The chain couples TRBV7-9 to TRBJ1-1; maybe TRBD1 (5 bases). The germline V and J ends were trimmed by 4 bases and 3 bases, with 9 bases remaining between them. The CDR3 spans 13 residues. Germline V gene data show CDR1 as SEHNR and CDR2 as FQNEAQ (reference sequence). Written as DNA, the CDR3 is TGTGCCAGCAGCTCAGGGACTTACACTGAAGCTTTCTTT. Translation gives CASSSGTYTEAFF.

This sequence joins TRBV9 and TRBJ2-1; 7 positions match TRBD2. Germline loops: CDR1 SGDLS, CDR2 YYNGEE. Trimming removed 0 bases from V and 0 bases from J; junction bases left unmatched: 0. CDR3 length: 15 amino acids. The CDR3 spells CASSVGGGSYNEQFF. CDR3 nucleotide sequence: TGTGCCAGCAGCGTAGGGGGGGGCTCCTACAATGAGCAGTTCTTC.